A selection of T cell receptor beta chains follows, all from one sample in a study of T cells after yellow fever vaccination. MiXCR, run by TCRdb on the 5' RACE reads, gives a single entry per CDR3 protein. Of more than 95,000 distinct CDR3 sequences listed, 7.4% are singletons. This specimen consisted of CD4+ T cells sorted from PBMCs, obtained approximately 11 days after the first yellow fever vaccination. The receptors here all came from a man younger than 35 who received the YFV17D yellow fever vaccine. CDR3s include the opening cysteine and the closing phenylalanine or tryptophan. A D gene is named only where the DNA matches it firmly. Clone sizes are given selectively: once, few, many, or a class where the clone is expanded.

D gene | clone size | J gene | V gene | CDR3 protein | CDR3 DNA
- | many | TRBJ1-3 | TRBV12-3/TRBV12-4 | CASSLTSSGNTIYF | TGTGCCAGCTCCTTGACCAGTTCTGGAAACACCATATATTTT
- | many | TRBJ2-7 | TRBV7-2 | CASSLREYEQYF | TGTGCCAGCAGCCTACGTGAATACGAGCAGTACTTC
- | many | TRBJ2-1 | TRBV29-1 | CSVEFAFKQGQFF | TGCAGCGTTGAATTCGCCTTTAAGCAGGGTCAGTTCTTC
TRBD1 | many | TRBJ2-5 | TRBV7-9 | CASSVDRVETQYF | TGTGCCAGCAGCGTGGACAGGGTGGAGACCCAGTACTTC
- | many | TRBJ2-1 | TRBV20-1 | CSARTGLDEFF | TGCAGTGCTAGAACCGGACTCGACGAGTTCTTC
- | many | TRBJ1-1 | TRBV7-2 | CASSFFRSTMNTEAFF | TGTGCCAGCAGCTTTTTTCGGTCCACCATGAACACTGAAGCTTTCTTT
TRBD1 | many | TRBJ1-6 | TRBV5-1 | CASSPGTGVSPLHF | TGCGCCAGCAGCCCGGGGACAGGGGTATCACCCCTCCACTTT
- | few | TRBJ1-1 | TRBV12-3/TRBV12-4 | CASSFGGGQAFF | TGTGCCAGCAGTTTCGGGGGGGGGCAAGCTTTCTTT
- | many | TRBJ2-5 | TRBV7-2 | CASSLHLTEGETQYF | TGTGCCAGCAGCTTACACCTTACAGAAGGAGAGACCCAGTACTTC
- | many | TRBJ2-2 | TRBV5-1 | CASSLVEVAGELFF | TGCGCCAGCAGCTTGGTTGAGGTTGCCGGGGAGCTGTTTTTT
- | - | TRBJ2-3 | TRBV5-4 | CAVSRGYTQYF | TGTGCAGTCTCCCGGGGGTATACGCAGTATTTT
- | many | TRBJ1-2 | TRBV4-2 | CASSQDGLPNDGYTF | TGTGCCAGCAGCCAAGATGGACTACCAAACGATGGCTACACCTTC
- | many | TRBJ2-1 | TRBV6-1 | CVTALTYNEQFF | TGTGTTACGGCCCTTACCTACAATGAGCAGTTCTTC
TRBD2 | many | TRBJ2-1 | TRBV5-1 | CASSLFQTSGGTPSYNEQFF | TGCGCCAGCAGCTTGTTTCAGACTAGCGGGGGGACCCCCTCCTACAATGAGCAGTTCTTC
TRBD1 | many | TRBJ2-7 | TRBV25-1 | CASSDPGQGASEQYF | TGTGCCAGCAGTGACCCGGGACAGGGCGCGAGCGAGCAGTACTTC
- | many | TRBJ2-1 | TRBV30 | CAWTNYNEQFF | TGTGCCTGGACGAACTACAATGAGCAGTTCTTC